This entry lists 26 T cell receptor beta chains sequenced from one sample in a study of blood T cell repertoires in COVID-19. Produced via immunoSEQ multiplex PCR; TCRdb's table is partial and in-frame only. In the table there are 150,000 or so clones, approximately 80% of which are singletons. Sequencing used peripheral blood. The receptors were gathered from a woman of 80 years or more with acute or convalescent COVID-19.

The chain employs TRBV6-1 and TRBJ1-2; 7 bases fit TRBD1. The CDR3 sequence is 14 residues long. With 0 bases clipped from V and 4 bases from J, the junction kept 2 bases outside the gene matches. CDR1 is MNHNS, CDR2 SASEGT, per germline. CDR3 loop: CASSEATGSYGYTF. The DNA of the CDR3 is TGTGCCAGCAGTGAAGCGACAGGGTCCTATGGCTACACCTTC.

The gene calls are TRBV5-1 and TRBJ1-1; 7 bases agree with TRBD1. V gave up 8 bases and J gave up 3 bases; unmatched junction bases: 7. Germline loops: CDR1 SGHRS, CDR2 YFSETQ. The CDR3 is 13 residues long. The CDR3 DNA reads as TGCGCCAGTACTCGACAGGGAGACACTGAAGCTTTCTTT. This encodes CASTRQGDTEAFF.

The V and J genes are TRBV7-2 and TRBJ1-6; TRBD1 aligns across 8 bases. The CDR3 runs to 15 residues. Germline V gives CDR1 SGHTA, CDR2 FQGNSA. The trim removed 4 bases at V and 5 bases at J, leaving 4 bases unmatched. DNA of the CDR3: TGTGCCAGCAGCTCTGACAGGGGCCATAATTCACCCCTCCACTTT. As protein: CASSSDRGHNSPLHF.

The chain has TRBV5-1 and TRBJ1-2, with a tentative D call TRBD1 (5 bases). V shed 4 bases and J shed 5 bases, with 15 bases lying between them. The CDR3 sequence is 14 residues long. Germline V lookup: CDR1 SGHRS, CDR2 YFSETQ. The CDR3 region has the DNA TGCGCCAGCAGCCGGGCGGGGCAGAATTATGGCTACACCTTC. Amino acids: CASSRAGQNYGYTF.

This chain uses TRBV29-1 with TRBJ2-1; 12 bases match TRBD2. Germline loops: CDR1 SQVTM, CDR2 ANQGSEA. This CDR3 is built from 16 residues. V dropped 3 bases and J dropped 1; count of bases not matched to a gene: 4. The chain's CDR3 is CSVDGLAGKSYNEQFF. The DNA for the CDR3 is TGCAGCGTTGACGGACTAGCGGGAAAGTCCTACAATGAGCAGTTCTTC.

The rearrangement uses TRBV7-3 and TRBJ1-1; possible D gene TRBD1, 5 bases. Germline CDR1 and CDR2: SGHTA and FQGTGA. The ends were cut back, 5 bases at V and 5 bases at J, with 12 bases in the middle. CDR3 length: 13 residues. The CDR3 nucleotides read TGTGCCAGCAGCGCCGACGGGGGGACTGAAGCTTTCTTT. It specifies CASSADGGTEAFF.

On this clone: At one end the junction does not follow the germline gene, possibly because of a read error. This chain uses TRBV6-6 with TRBJ1-1; 11 bases align to TRBD1. Germline values: CDR1 MNHNY, CDR2 SVGAGI (reference sequence). This CDR3 is 15 amino acids long. CDR3 protein: CAGSYPRDRGAAAFF. In DNA form, the CDR3 reads TGTGCCGGCAGCTACCCGAGGGACAGGGGGGCCGCAGCTTTCTTT.

The V and J genes are TRBV5-4 and TRBJ2-2; TRBD1 is a possible D gene (6 bases). Germline V gene data show CDR1 as SGHNT and CDR2 as YYREEE (reference sequence). The ends were cut back, 3 bases at V and 2 bases at J, with 14 bases in the middle. The CDR3 covers 16 residues. CDR3 nucleotides: TGTGCCAGCAGCTGGGCCCCGGACAGTAACACCGGGGAGCTGTTTTTT. Translation: CASSWAPDSNTGELFF. The full variable domain, with the rest looked up from reference TRBV5-4 and TRBJ2-2, is ETGVTQSPTHLIKTRGQQVTLRCSSQSGHNTVSWYQQALGQGPQFIFQYYREEENGRGNFPPRFSGLQFPNYSSELNVNALELDDSALYLCASSWAPDSNTGELFFGEGSRLTVL.

The chain joins TRBV7-9 to TRBJ1-1, with D perhaps matching TRBD1 (6 bases). Germline loops: CDR1 SEHNR, CDR2 FQNEAQ (reference sequence). The CDR3 has 16 residues. Trimming cost V 1 base and J 5 bases, with 17 bases left between them. CDR3 protein: CASSLGGSGGHTEAFF. In nucleotides, the CDR3 is TGTGCCAGCAGCTTAGGCGGGAGCGGGGGGCATACTGAAGCTTTCTTT.

The rearrangement links TRBV7-2 to TRBJ2-2, with D tentatively TRBD1 (5 bases). This CDR3 has 14 residues. The V end was cut by 5 bases, the J end by 6 bases, with 13 bases between. Germline loops: CDR1 SGHTA, CDR2 FQGNSA. This chain's CDR3 is CASSKTGSAGELFF. CDR3 in DNA: TGTGCCAGCAGCAAAACAGGTTCCGCCGGGGAGCTGTTTTTT. Based on the CDR3 plus reference TRBV7-2 and TRBJ2-2, the full variable domain is GAGVSQSPSNKVTEKGKDVELRCDPISGHTALYWYRQSLGQGLEFLIYFQGNSAPDKSGLPSDRFSAERTGGSVSTLTIQRTQQEDSAVYLCASSKTGSAGELFFGEGSRLTVL.

The chain couples TRBV12-3 or TRBV12-4 to TRBJ1-1, with D hard to call. The V end was cut by 0 bases, the J end by 3 bases, with 5 bases between. The CDR3 is made up of 13 amino acids. CDR3 coding DNA: TGTGCCAGCAGTTTAGCACAGCACACTGAAGCTTTCTTT. Translating it yields CASSLAQHTEAFF.

This chain connects TRBV12-3 or TRBV12-4 to TRBJ2-7, with D hard to call. This CDR3 comprises 12 residues. V lost 3 bases to trimming and J lost 3 bases, with 6 bases between them. CDR3 region: CASSFKIYEQYF. The CDR3 DNA is TGTGCCAGCAGTTTTAAAATCTACGAGCAGTACTTC.

The chain uses TRBV5-5 and TRBJ2-7; D ambiguous. V lost 7 bases and J lost 2, with 10 bases in between. Looked up from germline, CDR1 is SGHKS and CDR2 is YYEKEE (reference sequence). CDR3 length: 12 amino acids. The CDR3 nucleotides read TGTGCCAGCGGCATCTCCCCCTACGAGCAGTACTTC. This encodes CASGISPYEQYF.

J is TRBJ1-6 and V is TRBV5-4; TRBD1 matches 8 bases. The junction had 6 bases not matched to a gene; V was cut back by 0 bases and J by 7 bases. CDR1 SGHNT and CDR2 YYREEE come from the germline V gene (reference sequence). The CDR3 has 16 amino acids. Here the CDR3 DNA reads TGTGCCAGCAGCTTGGTGGCAGGGGGCCGGAATTCACCCCTCCACTTT. It encodes CASSLVAGGRNSPLHF.

The chain carries TRBV11-3 and TRBJ2-3, with a tentative D call TRBD2 (5 bases). The ends were cut back, 5 bases at V and 4 bases at J, with 10 bases in the middle. The CDR3 is made up of 13 amino acids. The germline gives CDR1 SGHNT, CDR2 YENEEA. The CDR3 protein is CASSKEEADTQYF. CDR3 sequence (DNA): TGTGCCAGCAGCAAGGAGGAGGCAGATACGCAGTATTTT.

The chain carries TRBV5-4 and TRBJ1-6; tentatively, D is TRBD1 (5 bases). This CDR3 contains 15 residues. V lost 0 bases to trimming and J lost 6 bases, with 10 bases between them. Germline loops: CDR1 SGHNT, CDR2 YYREEE (reference sequence). The DNA of the CDR3 is TGTGCCAGCAGCTTGGGGGCCGACAGTAATTCACCCCTCCACTTT. This sequence encodes CASSLGADSNSPLHF.

The chain is built from TRBV11-3 and TRBJ2-2, with TRBD1 matching over 10 bases. Trimming removed 5 bases from V and 3 bases from J; junction bases left unmatched: 3. Looked up from germline, CDR1 is SGHNT and CDR2 is YENEEA. CDR3 length: 15 residues. This chain's CDR3 is CASSTGTGDTGELFF. CDR3 nucleotide sequence: TGTGCCAGCAGCACCGGGACAGGGGACACCGGGGAGCTGTTTTTT.

The rearrangement uses TRBV6-5 and TRBJ1-2; no reliable D call. CDR1 and CDR2 from the germline V gene are MNHEY and SVGAGI. The CDR3 has 13 amino acids. Trimming took 7 bases from V and 4 from J, leaving 13 bases between them. In DNA form, the CDR3 reads TGTGCCAGCACCCGAGTTGAGGGCTATGGCTACACCTTC. This translates into CASTRVEGYGYTF.

The V and J genes are TRBV5-1 and TRBJ2-3; 9 bases align to TRBD2. The CDR3 sequence is 15 residues long. Germline CDR1 SGHRS, CDR2 YFSETQ. V shed 6 bases, J shed 2 bases, and the junction held 7 bases outside the gene matches. The DNA for the CDR3 is TGCGCCAGCATTGATAGCGGGGGCCCCACAGATACGCAGTATTTT. Translating gives CASIDSGGPTDTQYF.

V usage is TRBV27 and J usage is TRBJ2-3; tentative D call: TRBD1 (5 bases). Trimming pared 1 base from V and 4 bases from J, leaving 9 bases between. The CDR3 covers 14 residues. Germline CDR1 reads MNHEY; CDR2 reads SMNVEV (reference sequence). CDR3 residues: CASSLYPTADTQYF. The DNA for the CDR3 is TGTGCCAGCAGTTTATATCCGACAGCAGATACGCAGTATTTT.

The genes are TRBV6-5 and TRBJ1-2, with 7 positions matching TRBD1. Germline loops: CDR1 MNHEY, CDR2 SVGAGI. CDR3 length equals 14 residues. J was trimmed by 4 bases and V by 6 bases; bases with no gene match: 8. The DNA of the CDR3 is TGTGCCAGCAGGGGACAGCCGAACCTCTATGGCTACACCTTC. Encoded protein: CASRGQPNLYGYTF.

The chain uses TRBV5-4 and TRBJ1-3; TRBD1 might be the D (5 bases). The CDR3 spans 15 residues. Trimming cost V 1 base and J 1 base, with 9 bases left between them. Germline CDR1 and CDR2: SGHNT and YYREEE (reference sequence). As DNA, the CDR3 is TGTGCCAGCAGCTTGCTTTCAGGGTCTGGAAACACCATATATTTT. It codes for CASSLLSGSGNTIYF.

The chain employs TRBV19 and TRBJ1-6; 8 bases fit TRBD1. CDR1 and CDR2 from the germline V gene are LNHDA and SQIVND (reference sequence). This CDR3 region has 16 residues. V lost 4 bases, J lost 10 bases, and 12 bases stayed unmatched. Here the CDR3 DNA reads TGTGCCAGTAGTACGACAGGGGCCTCGGGGCTGTCACCCCTCCACTTT. Encoded protein: CASSTTGASGLSPLHF.

V and J are TRBV20-1 and TRBJ1-3, with D maybe TRBD1 (6 bases). Trimming removed 3 bases from V and 1 base from J, with 10 bases in between. CDR1 and CDR2 from the germline V gene are DFQATT and SNEGSKA (reference sequence). CDR3 size: 14 residues. In DNA form, the CDR3 reads TGCAGTGCTAGTAGGACAGAGTCTGGAAACACCATATATTTT. Translating it yields CSASRTESGNTIYF.

This clone appeared many times. The chain has TRBV25-1 and TRBJ1-1; D remains ambiguous. V was shortened by 3 bases and J by 6 bases, with 14 bases between the two germline ends. This CDR3 has 14 residues. Germline CDR1 and CDR2: MGHDK and SYGVNS. CDR3 sequence reads: CASSDLGSQPEAFF. CDR3 DNA sequence: TGTGCCAGCAGTGATTTGGGCAGCCAGCCTGAAGCTTTCTTT.

The genes are TRBV5-5 and TRBJ2-2; D may be TRBD2 (5 bases). In germline, CDR1 is SGHKS, CDR2 YYEKEE (reference sequence). V was cut by 1 base and J by 5 bases, with 18 bases left in between. There are 17 residues in the CDR3. DNA of the CDR3: TGTGCCAGCAGCTTGTTTCTTTTCGAGGGTTTAACCGGGGAGCTGTTTTTT. Amino acids: CASSLFLFEGLTGELFF.